This passage covers 10 T cell receptor beta chains from one sample sequenced in a study of blood T cells in healthy people across ages. A sample-barcoded 5' primer and a J-beta primer mix were used in a second PCR of roughly 7 to 12 cycles. One entry per CDR3 protein, called by TCRdb with MiXCR from the 5' RACE reads. Seen here are 800,000 or so distinct CDR3 sequences, around 25% observed once, and the top ten hold under 4.5%. The data also belong to a second study, concerning T cells of mothers and their children.

The sequencing sample was made of blood. These receptors were taken from a boy between 10 and 17 years old in good health.

The V and J genes are TRBV19 and TRBJ1-5; 7 positions agree with TRBD1. Germline assignment: CDR1 LNHDA and CDR2 SQIVND (reference sequence). Trimming removed 2 bases from V and 3 bases from J; junction bases left unmatched: 7. CDR3 length equals 16 residues. In DNA form, the CDR3 reads TGTGCCAGTAGTATAAGCTGGACAGGACTCAATCAGCCCCAGCATTTT. As protein: CASSISWTGLNQPQHF.

The V call is TRBV6-2 or TRBV6-3, the J call TRBJ2-1; weak D call: TRBD2 (5 bases). Trimming removed 5 bases from V and 8 bases from J, with 25 bases in between. Germline lookup yields CDR1 MNHEY and CDR2 SVGEGT. This CDR3 region has 17 residues. CDR3 nucleotide sequence: TGTGCCAGCAGTCCCGTAGGGCGCCAGACTACAATTGATGAGCAGTTCTTC. Amino acid sequence: CASSPVGRQTTIDEQFF.

The table lists this clonotype with a few counts. CDR3: CASRRALSGNQPQHF. The DNA of the CDR3 is TGTGCCAGCAGGAGGGCCTTATCGGGCAATCAGCCCCAGCATTTT. The genes are TRBV6-2 or TRBV6-3 and TRBJ1-5; D remains unclear. The CDR3 length is 15 residues. V dropped 6 bases and J dropped 2 bases, with 14 bases sitting between them. CDR1 and CDR2 from the germline V gene are MNHEY and SVGEGT.

This clonotype was detected a few times. The genes are TRBV7-2 and TRBJ2-7; 8 bases are a match to TRBD2. Looked up from germline, CDR1 is SGHTA and CDR2 is FQGNSA. This CDR3 contains 16 residues. Losses at the gene ends were 6 bases for V and 2 bases for J; bases not matched to a gene: 12. This CDR3 is CASSPPAPAGAYEQYF. For the CDR3, the DNA is TGTGCCAGCAGTCCCCCGGCCCCAGCGGGAGCCTACGAGCAGTACTTC.

This chain joins TRBV28 and TRBJ2-3; either TRBD1 or TRBD2 may fit D (7 bases each). Trimming cost V 7 bases and J 2 bases, with 16 bases left between them. This CDR3 region has 15 residues. CDR1 and CDR2 from the germline V gene are MDHEN and SYDVKM. CDR3 sequence: CASTPQGRVTDTQYF. The CDR3 bases are TGTGCCAGCACCCCACAGGGGAGGGTCACAGATACGCAGTATTTT.

This clonotype came up a few times. The chain joins TRBV28 to TRBJ1-3; D unresolved. Germline values: CDR1 MDHEN, CDR2 SYDVKM. V shed 5 bases and J shed 0 bases, with 8 bases lying between them. CDR3 length: 14 residues. CDR3 in DNA: TGTGCCAGCAGTCTGTACGCCTCTGGAAACACCATATATTTT. It is translated as CASSLYASGNTIYF.

The chain carries TRBV20-1 and TRBJ1-4, with 7 bases that match TRBD1. The CDR3 totals 16 residues. Germline V gene data show CDR1 as DFQATT and CDR2 as SNEGSKA (reference sequence). V gave up 0 bases and J gave up 3 bases; unmatched junction bases: 7. CDR3 protein: CSARDRGGSPNEKLFF. CDR3 in DNA: TGCAGTGCTAGAGATAGAGGGGGCAGCCCTAATGAAAAACTGTTTTTT.

This clonotype was counted only a few times. The chain carries TRBV7-9 and TRBJ1-4; 8 bases line up with TRBD1. J gave up 6 bases and V 8 bases, and 8 bases lay outside the gene matches. Germline loops: CDR1 SEHNR, CDR2 FQNEAQ (reference sequence). The CDR3 contains 14 residues. CDR3 sequence (DNA): TGTGCCAGCGGCGGAAAGGACAGGGATGAAAAACTGTTTTTT. Translation gives CASGGKDRDEKLFF.

The chain has TRBV20-1 and TRBJ1-1; D uncertain. CDR3 size: 13 residues. V dropped 3 bases and J dropped 2 bases, with 10 bases sitting between them. Germline lookup yields CDR1 DFQATT and CDR2 SNEGSKA (reference sequence). This CDR3 reads CSARSTDNTEAFF. CDR3 coding DNA: TGCAGTGCTAGGTCAACAGATAACACTGAAGCTTTCTTT.

This clonotype was seen once. Relative to the germline gene, one junction end is altered; a read error may explain this. The chain combines TRBV27 with TRBJ2-3; D is unclear. The CDR3 runs 13 residues. The germline V gene encodes CDR1 MNHEY and CDR2 SMNVEV (reference sequence). CDR3 bases: TGTGCCAGCACTTTATCTGGGGCAGATACGCAGTATTTT. Protein product: CASTLSGADTQYF.